The entry that follows covers one TCR beta chain sequence. Its antigen is not identified. The data are from a study of regulatory T cells in long-lasting Graves disease. Study-wide background: It was over 5 years of antithyroid drugs, with positive TSH receptor antibodies, that meant persistent Graves' disease. The study's findings and limits: Small numbers of samples may have cut accuracy. Favoring TRBV28, TRBJ1-2 and TRBJ2-5 was a feature seen in persistent disease.

For TCR beta, libraries came from iRepertoire HTBI primers and Arm-PCR of CDR3 regions. Using its own MiXCR run on the multiplex PCR reads, TCRdb lists one record per CDR3 protein. The repertoire has over 350,000 distinct CDR3 sequences, about 20% of them found once; the top ten carry more than 20%. This CDR3 region has 13 residues. The V gene lost 2 bases and the J gene lost 4 bases, with 8 bases spanning the gap. Per germline, CDR1 MGHRA and CDR2 YSYEKL. The time point is: persistent/refractory GD, antithyroid drugs over 5 years with positive TRAb. TCR sequences were obtained from RNA taken from PBMCs. The EDTA tubes were filled with around 9 milliliters of drawn peripheral blood.

The receptor was derived from a female donor with Graves disease. This specimen was peripheral blood mononuclear cells (PBMCs), taken when the disease was refractory, from a patient treated with antithyroid drugs. The genes are TRBV4-1 and TRBJ2-5; no reliable D call. This chain's CDR3 is CASSQWRRETQYF. The CDR3 DNA is TGCGCCAGCAGCCAATGGCGGCGAGAGACCCAGTACTTC.